The subject of this entry is one T cell receptor (beta chain). The target antigen is unknown. These data come from a study of OX40 agonist ivuxolimab in advanced cancers. Across the whole study: Males comprised approximately 84% of the group, whose mean age was roughly 64 years (range roughly 20 to 85). Study results and caveats: Relative to CD4+ cells, CD8+ T cells on average had more expanded clones. The study observed clonal expansion of CD4+ and CD8+ blood T cells by week 6 at 0.1 to 3.0 mg/kg.

Method: immunoSEQ multiplex PCR; TCRdb's copy keeps in-frame clones and lacks some. The table includes around 38,000 clones, around four fifths detected once. This TCR derives from an adult with an advanced solid tumor such as melanoma, head and neck, liver or kidney cancer. Source: CD4+ or CD8+ T cells sorted from blood, taken in a trial of the OX40 agonist ivuxolimab.

As DNA, the CDR3 is TGTGCCAGCAGCTCGGCCGAAAAGACCCAGTACTTC. The encoded protein is CASSSAEKTQYF. The J gene is TRBJ2-5, the V gene TRBV11-2; no reliable D call. V lost 4 bases and J lost 6, with 9 bases in between. This CDR3 has 12 residues. CDR1 is SGHAT and CDR2 is FQNNGV in the germline V gene.